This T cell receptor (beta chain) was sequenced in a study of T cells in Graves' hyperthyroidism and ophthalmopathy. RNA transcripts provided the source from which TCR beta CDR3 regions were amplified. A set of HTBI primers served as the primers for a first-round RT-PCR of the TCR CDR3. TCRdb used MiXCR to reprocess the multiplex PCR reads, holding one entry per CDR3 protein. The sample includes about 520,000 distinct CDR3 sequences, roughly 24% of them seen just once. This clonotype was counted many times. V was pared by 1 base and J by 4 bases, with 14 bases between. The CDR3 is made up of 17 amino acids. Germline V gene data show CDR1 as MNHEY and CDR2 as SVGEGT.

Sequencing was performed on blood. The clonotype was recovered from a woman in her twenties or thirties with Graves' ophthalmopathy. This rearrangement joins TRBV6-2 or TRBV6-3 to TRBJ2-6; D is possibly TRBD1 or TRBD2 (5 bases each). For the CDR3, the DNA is TGTGCCAGCAGTTACTATGGGACGGACGCCGGGGCCAACGTCCTGACTTTC. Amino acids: CASSYYGTDAGANVLTF.